This entry is about one T cell receptor (beta chain). What it binds is unknown. The germline CDR1 and CDR2 sequences are DFQATT and SNEGSKA (reference sequence). This CDR3 comprises 12 residues. The V and J ends lost 8 bases and 8 bases, in that order; junction bases with no gene match: 9. This entry belongs to a study of CD8+CD57+ T cells in acquired aplastic anemia. Study-wide context: Roughly 10.8 million reads were obtained on average for healthy donor CD4+ cells. Regarding the study as a whole: Patients and controls had in common 25 to 30 CD8+ CDR3 sequences.

For CDR3 and TCR beta VDJ profiling, genomic DNA was the template used. One entry per CDR3 protein results from TCRdb running MiXCR on the reads. Of tens of thousands of distinct CDR3 sequences detected, approximately 73% appear once; the ten largest clones hold approximately 22%. The material sequenced was sorted CD4+, CD8+, or CD8+CD57+ T cells (not recorded which) from PBMCs. The V gene is TRBV20-1, the J gene TRBJ1-1, with 9 nucleotides matching TRBD1. The origin of this receptor is a human donor in good health, serving as a control. The CDR3 sequence: CSTPGGTGEAFF. The CDR3 DNA reads as TGCAGTACCCCGGGGGGGACAGGGGAAGCTTTCTTT.